The present TCR beta chain was sequenced within a study of CXCR3-negative and CXCR3-positive naive CD8 T cells. Study-level background: The dataset comprises about 135 million TRB reads in total, with about 1.5 +/- 0.3 million reads per library. The study's findings and limits: Both naive subsets carried similar amounts of surface CD5, so TCR strength was inferred from TRB CDR3 properties.

cDNA libraries for TRB were generated by 5' RACE incorporating UMI labels. TCRdb derives one entry per CDR3 protein from the 5' RACE reads, leaving out DNA. The sample has about 130,000 distinct CDR3 sequences. Worth noting for this clonotype: What it recognizes is unknown.

CDR1 and CDR2 (germline): SGHRS, YFSETQ. The CDR3 has 15 amino acids. CD45RO-CCR7+CD27+CD95- cells counted as naive CD8+ T cells. The receptor's source is a human donor in good health. Some clones in this sample may be carry-over from other donors' samples. The chain employs TRBV5-1 and TRBJ2-7; the D call from TCRdb, TRBD1, cannot be confirmed without DNA. The specimen was naive CXCR3- CD8+ T cells from blood. Subset described: CD45RO-CCR7+CD27+CD95- naive CD8+ T cells lacking CXCR3 (TNR3-). CDR3 sequence: CASSPSRDRTYEQYF.